The 11 T cell receptor beta chains below were found in one sample sequenced in a study of metastatic and nonmetastatic thyroid tumors. Via MiXCR, TCRdb re-called the PCR reads. Of about 92,000 clones listed, 14% to 15% are singletons. Thyroid surgery was performed in patients who had received no treatment beforehand. The sequencing sample was made of blood. The receptors originated from a female donor with papillary thyroid cancer or a benign thyroid nodule (not recorded which). Some clones in this sample may be carry-over from other donors' samples.

This clone appeared a few times. A read error is possible here, since a much larger clone lies one base away. This chain connects TRBV7-8 to TRBJ2-7; no clear D. The CDR3 length is 11 residues. Germline values: CDR1 SGHVS, CDR2 FQNEAQ. V was cut by 1 base and J by 12 bases, with 10 bases left in between. The chain's CDR3 is CASSLGTEVYF. Here the CDR3 DNA reads TGTGCCAGCAGCTTAGGCACTGAGGTGTACTTC.

This clone has ten or more counts. The V call is TRBV24-1, the J call TRBJ2-5; possibly TRBD1 for D (5 bases). Trimming shortened V by 6 bases and J by 4 bases, and 23 bases separated the two germline ends. The CDR3 loop spans 17 amino acids. Germline values: CDR1 KGHDR, CDR2 SFDVKD. CDR3 protein: CATSTPPGKGIGETQYF. The CDR3 DNA sequence: TGTGCCACCAGTACCCCCCCAGGGAAAGGGATAGGAGAGACCCAGTACTTC.

This clone came up many times. The chain joins TRBV24-1 to TRBJ2-7; D remains unclear. Looked up from germline, CDR1 is KGHDR and CDR2 is SFDVKD. There are 13 residues in the CDR3. With 2 bases removed from V and 3 bases from J, the gap between germline ends came to 7 bases. CDR3 residues: CATSDSSVYEQYF. The CDR3 DNA reads TGTGCCACCAGTGATTCGTCCGTCTACGAGCAGTACTTC.

The CDR3 protein is CASSSGNNQPQHF. CDR3 DNA: TGTGCCAGCAGCTCGGGGAACAATCAGCCCCAGCATTTT. The V call is TRBV7-2, the J call TRBJ1-5; D is unresolved. Germline-derived CDR1 and CDR2 are SGHTA and FQGNSA. V was clipped by 4 bases and J by 3 bases, with 7 bases between them. The CDR3 has 13 amino acids. Variable domain in full (rest from reference TRBV7-2 and TRBJ1-5): GAGVSQSPSNKVTEKGKDVELRCDPISGHTALYWYRQSLGQGLEFLIYFQGNSAPDKSGLPSDRFSAERTGGSVSTLTIQRTQQEDSAVYLCASSSGNNQPQHFGDGTRLSIL.

About this clone itself: This may arise from a read error, as a much more abundant clone is one base away. The genes are TRBV20-1 and TRBJ2-2; D ambiguous. CDR1 is DFQATT, CDR2 SNEGSKA, per germline (reference sequence). The CDR3 spans 13 residues. In DNA, the CDR3 is TGCAGTGCTAGAGATCACTCCACCCGGGAGCTGTTTTTT. Translating it yields CSARDHSTRELFF.

At least ten counts were recorded for this clone. This chain links TRBV20-1 with TRBJ2-6, with no clear D. V was trimmed by 0 bases and J by 2 bases, leaving 17 bases between them. This CDR3 region has 18 residues. Germline CDR1 reads DFQATT; CDR2 reads SNEGSKA (reference sequence). CDR3 in DNA: TGCAGTGCTAGAGACCCCTTGGTCGCCGTGACTGGGGCCAACGTCCTGACTTTC. Translation gives CSARDPLVAVTGANVLTF.

This clone was observed many times. V and J are TRBV11-3 and TRBJ1-2; D ambiguous. The V end lost 3 bases, the J end lost 8 bases, and 19 bases lay between the germline ends. Germline V lookup: CDR1 SGHNT, CDR2 YENEEA. The CDR3 runs to 15 residues. As DNA, the CDR3 is TGTGCCAGCAGCTTTCACCTACCCGAGGTCGGAGGCTACACCTTC. Its protein is CASSFHLPEVGGYTF. Combining the CDR3 with reference TRBV11-3 and TRBJ1-2 gives the whole variable domain EAGVVQSPRYKIIEKKQPVAFWCNPISGHNTLYWYLQNLGQGPELLIRYENEEAVDDSQLPKDRFSAERLKGVDSTLKIQPAELGDSAVYLCASSFHLPEVGGYTFGSGTRLTVV.

This clone was picked up many times. J is TRBJ2-1 and V is TRBV19; D gene ambiguous. Trimming cost V 8 bases and J 0 bases, with 11 bases left between them. Germline assignment: CDR1 LNHDA and CDR2 SQIVND (reference sequence). The CDR3 loop spans 14 amino acids. CDR3: CASPWALSYNEQFF. As DNA, the CDR3 is TGTGCCAGTCCTTGGGCCCTCTCCTACAATGAGCAGTTCTTC. Using reference TRBV19 and TRBJ2-1 for the parts outside the CDR3, the full variable domain is DGGITQSPKYLFRKEGQNVTLSCEQNLNHDAMYWYRQDPGQGLRLIYYSQIVNDFQKGDIAEGYSVSREKKESFPLTVTSAQKNPTAFYLCASPWALSYNEQFFGPGTRLTVL.

This clone was detected ten times or more. This sample includes further DNA sequences coding for the same CDR3. This chain links TRBV11-2 with TRBJ2-1, with 11 bases identical to TRBD2. The J segment lost 8 bases and the V segment lost 2 bases, leaving 5 bases of the junction unmatched. The germline gives CDR1 SGHAT, CDR2 FQNNGV. CDR3 size: 15 residues. CDR3 loop: CASSLISGGAHEQFF. CDR3 nucleotide sequence: TGTGCCAGCAGCTTAATTAGCGGGGGGGCCCATGAGCAGTTCTTC.

This chain connects TRBV18 to TRBJ2-7; 8 positions agree with TRBD1. Unmatched junction bases numbered 11, after V lost 4 bases and J lost 0 bases. The CDR3 spans 17 residues. CDR1 is KGHSH, CDR2 LQKENI, per germline. In DNA, the CDR3 is TGTGCCAGCTCACGAGGGACAGGATGTGTTTTCTCCTACGAGCAGTACTTC. It is translated as CASSRGTGCVFSYEQYF.

This clone occurred many times. The gene calls are TRBV7-2 and TRBJ2-3, with unresolved D. Germline assignment: CDR1 SGHTA and CDR2 FQGNSA. The V and J ends lost 2 bases and 4 bases respectively, with 7 bases between them. This CDR3 region has 13 residues. The DNA of the CDR3 is TGTGCCAGCAGCTTAAATCGGCCAGATACGCAGTATTTT. It codes for CASSLNRPDTQYF. The full variable domain, its missing parts supplied by reference TRBV7-2 and TRBJ2-3, is GAGVSQSPSNKVTEKGKDVELRCDPISGHTALYWYRQSLGQGLEFLIYFQGNSAPDKSGLPSDRFSAERTGGSVSTLTIQRTQQEDSAVYLCASSLNRPDTQYFGPGTRLTVL.